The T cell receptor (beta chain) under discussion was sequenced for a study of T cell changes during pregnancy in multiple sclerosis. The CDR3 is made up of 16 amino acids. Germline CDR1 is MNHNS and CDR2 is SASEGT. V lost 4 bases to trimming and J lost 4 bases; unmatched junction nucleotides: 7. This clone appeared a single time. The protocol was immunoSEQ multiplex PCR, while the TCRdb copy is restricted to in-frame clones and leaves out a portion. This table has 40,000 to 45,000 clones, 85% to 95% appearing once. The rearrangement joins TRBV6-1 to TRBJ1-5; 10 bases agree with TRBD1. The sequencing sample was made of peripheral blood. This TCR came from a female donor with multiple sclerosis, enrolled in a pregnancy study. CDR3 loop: CASSGSDRGSNQPQHF. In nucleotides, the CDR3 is TGTGCCAGCAGTGGATCGGACAGGGGGTCTAATCAGCCCCAGCATTTT.